A single sample is the source of the 10 T cell receptor beta chains below, sequenced in a study of blood T cell repertoires in COVID-19. TCRdb's table, derived via immunoSEQ multiplex PCR, lists solely in-frame clones and lacks some. Of some 490,000 clones in the sample, about 85% were seen once. The sequenced sample was PBMCs or T cells enriched from blood (not recorded which). Receptor source: a woman aged 60-75 years who had recovered from COVID-19.

J is TRBJ1-6 and V is TRBV13, with D uncertain. Germline-derived CDR1 and CDR2 are PRHDT and FYEKMQ (reference sequence). The CDR3 is 13 amino acids. Trimming removed 5 bases at V and 7 bases at J, with 9 bases between. CDR3: CASSPRGNSPLHF. The CDR3, as DNA: TGTGCCAGCAGCCCACGTGGCAATTCACCCCTCCACTTT.

This chain uses TRBV5-4 with TRBJ1-2; unclear D gene. The V gene's germline CDR1 is SGHNT and CDR2 YYREEE (reference sequence). V was trimmed by 0 bases and J by 2 bases, leaving 11 bases between them. The CDR3 covers 15 residues. The CDR3, as DNA: TGTGCCAGCAGCTTGGTTTGGCAGGCGAACTATGGCTACACCTTC. This encodes CASSLVWQANYGYTF.

This chain uses TRBV5-6 with TRBJ2-7, with 7 bases aligning to TRBD1. CDR3 length: 15 amino acids. The germline gives CDR1 SGHDT, CDR2 YYEEEE. V lost 0 bases to trimming and J lost 1 base; unmatched junction nucleotides: 4. The CDR3 DNA follows: TGTGCCAGCAGCTTGGTGGGGACAGCTTCCTACGAGCAGTACTTC. Its protein is CASSLVGTASYEQYF.

In this sample, this clone turned up once. The chain combines TRBV19 with TRBJ2-6, with 10 positions matching TRBD2. Germline V CDR1 and CDR2: LNHDA, SQIVND (reference sequence). V lost 9 bases to trimming and J lost 3 bases; unmatched junction nucleotides: 17. This CDR3 has 19 amino acids. This CDR3 reads CASINNPAGGLLGANVLTF. The CDR3 DNA reads as TGTGCCAGCATCAATAATCCAGCGGGGGGGCTGCTTGGGGCCAACGTCCTGACTTTC.

The V and J genes are TRBV18 and TRBJ2-2, with a weak D call TRBD1 (6 bases). The germline V gene encodes CDR1 KGHSH and CDR2 LQKENI. V lost 2 bases and J lost 7, with 17 bases in between. The length of the CDR3 is 16 residues. In nucleotides, the CDR3 is TGTGCCAGCTCACCAAGGGGGAAATTTTCCTTCGGGGAGCTGTTTTTT. It encodes CASSPRGKFSFGELFF.

The chain couples TRBV25-1 to TRBJ2-4; D might be TRBD2 (6 bases). The CDR3 has 15 amino acids. Germline CDR1 and CDR2: MGHDK and SYGVNS. Trimming shortened V by 3 bases and J by 5 bases, and 14 bases separated the two germline ends. The CDR3 spells CASSDQRAQQNIQYF. The DNA of the CDR3 is TGTGCCAGCAGTGACCAGCGGGCGCAGCAAAACATTCAGTACTTC.

The chain recombines TRBV11-2 with TRBJ1-3; TRBD1 agrees at 10 bases. The V and J ends lost 5 bases and 4 bases, in that order; junction bases with no gene match: 5. CDR1 SGHAT and CDR2 FQNNGV come from the germline V gene. The CDR3 is 15 residues long. The CDR3 sequence is CASSVDRGHGNTIYF. CDR3 sequence (DNA): TGTGCCAGCAGCGTCGACAGGGGGCACGGAAACACCATATATTTT. Drawing the rest from reference TRBV11-2 and TRBJ1-3, the complete variable domain is EAGVAQSPRYKIIEKRQSVAFWCNPISGHATLYWYQQILGQGPKLLIQFQNNGVVDDSQLPKDRFSAERLKGVDSTLKIQPAKLEDSAVYLCASSVDRGHGNTIYFGEGSWLTVV.

The genes are TRBV2 and TRBJ1-2; D is ambiguous. V was cut by 5 bases and J by 8 bases, with 9 bases left in between. The CDR3 extends over 11 amino acids. CDR1 is SNHLY, CDR2 FYNNEI, per germline. CDR3 amino acids: CASSSSGGYTF. The CDR3 DNA sequence: TGTGCCAGCAGTTCCTCTGGCGGCTACACCTTC.

The chain couples TRBV5-1 to TRBJ2-5, with D perhaps matching TRBD1 (6 bases). The germline V gene has CDR1 SGHRS and CDR2 YFSETQ. V was trimmed by 2 bases and J by 5 bases, leaving 13 bases between them. The CDR3 has 14 amino acids. CDR3 loop: CASSFAGDGETQYF. The CDR3 nucleotides are TGCGCCAGCAGCTTTGCAGGGGATGGGGAGACCCAGTACTTC.

This clone was seen a handful of times. The V gene is TRBV10-1, the J gene TRBJ2-2, with a weak D call TRBD1 (5 bases). The CDR3 extends over 14 amino acids. With 8 bases removed from V and 0 bases from J, the gap between germline ends came to 10 bases. Looked up from germline, CDR1 is WNHNN and CDR2 is SYGVQD (reference sequence). The CDR3 DNA reads as TGCGCCAGCGGCAGACAGCCGAACACCGGGGAGCTGTTTTTT. Its protein is CASGRQPNTGELFF.